The following is a T cell receptor beta chain sequence with its context. Its antigen is unknown. The junction departs from the called germline gene at one end, perhaps through a read error. This specimen comes from a study of tumor-infiltrating lymphocytes in primary liver carcinoma. Study findings and constraints: Tumor tissue displayed a significantly greater top-250-clone fraction than blood (p = 0.039).

The CDR3 length is 14 residues. Germline values: CDR1 SGHAT, CDR2 FQNNGV. It was unsorted whole blood that yielded blood RNA, and germline DNA was also extracted. Priming with a constant-region primer yielded TCR beta cDNA from roughly 490 ng total RNA. Three rounds of nested multiplex PCR with slightly modified ARM-PCR produced TCR beta libraries. TRBV1-TRBV30 forward primers paired with a C-beta reverse primer drove the first two PCR rounds, about 11 cycles each. TCRdb analysed the multiplex PCR reads with MiXCR anew, one entry per CDR3 protein. The repertoire has almost 200,000 distinct CDR3 sequences, 65% of them found once; the top ten carry roughly 6.4%.

Sequencing was performed on peripheral blood. The TCR originated in a woman between 55 and 75 years old with primary liver carcinoma and hepatitis B virus infection. The V gene is TRBV11-2, the J gene TRBJ1-5, with D unresolved. The CDR3 protein is CGSSHSVLDQPQHF. CDR3 coding DNA: TGTGGCAGCAGCCATTCGGTTTTGGATCAGCCCCAGCACTTT.